One sample yielded the 32 T cell receptor beta chains listed below, sequenced in a study of OX40 agonist ivuxolimab in advanced cancers. Sequenced by immunoSEQ multiplex PCR; TCRdb stores in-frame clones only, minus some. The data contain approximately 41,000 clones, about 83% of them singletons. Sample: CD4+ or CD8+ T cells sorted from blood, taken in a trial of the OX40 agonist ivuxolimab. Receptors originate from an adult with an advanced solid tumor such as melanoma, head and neck, liver or kidney cancer.

The V call is TRBV9, the J call TRBJ1-2; D is unresolved. This CDR3 has 11 amino acids. Germline loops: CDR1 SGDLS, CDR2 YYNGEE. V gave up 4 bases and J gave up 4 bases, with 5 bases separating them. CDR3 residues: CASSSLYGYTF. DNA for the CDR3: TGTGCCAGCAGCTCTCTCTATGGCTACACCTTC.

V gene TRBV10-2 combines with J gene TRBJ2-7, with D possibly TRBD2 on 6 matching bases. This CDR3 comprises 13 residues. V lost 10 bases and J 1 base, leaving 14 bases between the germline ends. Germline V gene lookup returns CDR1 WSHSY and CDR2 SAAADI. The CDR3 DNA sequence: TGCGCCACACGGGACTTTTCTTCCTACGAGCAGTACTTC. Translating gives CATRDFSSYEQYF.

The chain is built from TRBV2 and TRBJ1-5; a weak D match, TRBD1 (5 bases). The CDR3 loop spans 15 amino acids. CDR1 and CDR2 (germline): SNHLY, FYNNEI. V lost 5 bases, J lost 0 bases, and 11 bases lay in between. CDR3 DNA sequence: TGTGCCAGCAGTCGGGACGGAAATAGCAATCAGCCCCAGCATTTT. It encodes CASSRDGNSNQPQHF.

The rearrangement uses TRBV5-1 and TRBJ2-7; 12 bases map to TRBD2. The CDR3 sequence is 16 residues long. Losses at the gene ends were 0 bases for V and 5 bases for J; bases not matched to a gene: 6. Germline V gene lookup returns CDR1 SGHRS and CDR2 YFSETQ. In DNA form, the CDR3 reads TGCGCCAGCAGCTTGGCACTAGCGGGAGGTATAGACGAGCAGTACTTC. Protein: CASSLALAGGIDEQYF.

V and J are TRBV7-3 and TRBJ1-1; D possibly corresponds to TRBD1 (5 bases). The CDR3 extends over 13 amino acids. The ends were cut back, 2 bases at V and 4 bases at J, with 8 bases in the middle. Germline-derived CDR1 and CDR2 are SGHTA and FQGTGA. The CDR3 bases are TGTGCCAGCAGCTTATCGGGGCTCACTGAAGCTTTCTTT. Its translation: CASSLSGLTEAFF. The whole variable domain, remainder taken from reference TRBV7-3 and TRBJ1-1, is GAGVSQTPSNKVTEKGKYVELRCDPISGHTALYWYRQSLGQGPEFLIYFQGTGAADDSGLPNDRFFAVRPEGSVSTLKIQRTERGDSAVYLCASSLSGLTEAFFGQGTRLTVV.

In DNA, the CDR3 is TGTGCTTCTAATATCGACAGGAATGAGCAGTTCTTC. It encodes CASNIDRNEQFF. The chain combines TRBV5-4 with TRBJ2-1, with a possible D match to TRBD1 (6 bases). The CDR3 is made up of 12 amino acids. Per germline, CDR1 SGHNT and CDR2 YYREEE (reference sequence).

This chain links TRBV28 with TRBJ1-2, with TRBD1 matching 7 bases. Germline V CDR1 and CDR2: MDHEN, SYDVKM. After removal of 5 bases from V and 2 bases from J, the junction contained 2 bases not matched to a gene. The CDR3 totals 13 residues. The CDR3 spells CASSLTGNYGYTF. CDR3 nucleotide sequence: TGTGCCAGCAGTCTGACAGGGAACTATGGCTACACCTTC.

This rearrangement joins TRBV5-1 to TRBJ2-1; D is undetermined. With 2 bases removed from V and 3 bases from J, the gap between germline ends came to 12 bases. The CDR3 runs 15 residues. Germline V gene lookup returns CDR1 SGHRS and CDR2 YFSETQ. CDR3 coding DNA: TGCGCCAGCAGCTTACAAGTAGACGGCTACAATGAGCAGTTCTTC. Residues: CASSLQVDGYNEQFF.

This clone was found a few times. The V gene is TRBV18, the J gene TRBJ1-1; D is ambiguous. This CDR3 contains 16 residues. The germline CDR1 and CDR2 sequences are KGHSH and LQKENI. The V gene lost 3 bases and the J gene lost 6 bases, with 20 bases spanning the gap. CDR3 nucleotide sequence: TGTGCCAGCTCACCCCCGGAGGGTGGGGTCCGCGCTGAAGCTTTCTTT. This encodes CASSPPEGGVRAEAFF.

The chain joins TRBV5-1 to TRBJ2-3, with D perhaps matching TRBD2 (5 bases). CDR1 and CDR2 from the germline V gene are SGHRS and YFSETQ. V was pared by 0 bases and J by 6 bases, with 11 bases between. The CDR3 covers 14 residues. CDR3 protein: CASSLGGSEDTQYF. The CDR3 DNA is TGCGCCAGCAGCTTGGGTGGGAGCGAGGATACGCAGTATTTT.

The chain carries TRBV5-1 and TRBJ1-1; D might be TRBD1 (6 bases). This CDR3 has 15 residues. V lost 2 bases and J lost 11, with 22 bases in between. In germline, CDR1 is SGHRS, CDR2 YFSETQ. Written as DNA, the CDR3 is TGCGCCAGCAGCTTAGTGCCGCAGGGGCAGAGGATGGCTTTCTTT. Protein product: CASSLVPQGQRMAFF.

The chain recombines TRBV7-9 with TRBJ2-2; D not certain. Germline V lookup: CDR1 SEHNR, CDR2 FQNEAQ (reference sequence). The CDR3 runs 15 residues. V dropped 8 bases and J dropped 4 bases, with 17 bases sitting between them. CDR3 residues: CASPPSSGSTGELFF. CDR3 DNA sequence: TGTGCCAGCCCTCCTTCGTCGGGTAGCACCGGGGAGCTGTTTTTT.

This sequence joins TRBV12-5 and TRBJ2-1; D remains unclear. Trimming took off 0 bases at V and 4 bases at J, with 7 bases between the two ends. CDR3 size: 14 residues. CDR1 is LGHNT, CDR2 FRNRAP, per germline. Here the CDR3 reads CASGLVPLYNEQFF. CDR3 nucleotides: TGTGCTAGTGGTTTGGTTCCCCTTTACAATGAGCAGTTCTTC. Based on the CDR3 plus reference TRBV12-5 and TRBJ2-1, the full variable domain is DARVTQTPRHKVTEMGQEVTMRCQPILGHNTVFWYRQTMMQGLELLAYFRNRAPLDDSGMPKDRFSAEMPDATLATLKIQPSEPRDSAVYFCASGLVPLYNEQFFGPGTRLTVL.

The CDR3, as DNA: TGTGCCAGCAGCCGCTCCACCGGAACGATCCAAGAGACCCAGTACTTC. Translating gives CASSRSTGTIQETQYF. The chain is built from TRBV5-5 and TRBJ2-5, with unresolved D. Germline lookup yields CDR1 SGHKS and CDR2 YYEKEE (reference sequence). V gave up 4 bases and J gave up 1 base, with 17 bases separating them. The CDR3 contains 16 residues. The whole variable domain, filled in from reference TRBV5-5 and TRBJ2-5, reads DAGVTQSPTHLIKTRGQQVTLRCSPISGHKSVSWYQQVLGQGPQFIFQYYEKEERGRGNFPDRFSARQFPNYSSELNVNALLLGDSALYLCASSRSTGTIQETQYFGPGTRLLVL.

The J gene is TRBJ2-7, the V gene TRBV7-2; 10 positions match TRBD2. The V and J ends lost 3 bases and 2 bases, in that order; junction bases with no gene match: 7. Germline lookup yields CDR1 SGHTA and CDR2 FQGNSA. This CDR3 contains 16 residues. CDR3 sequence (DNA): TGTGCCAGCAGCTTCTCTAGCGGGAGAACACCCTACGAGCAGTACTTC. It codes for CASSFSSGRTPYEQYF.

The V call is TRBV28, the J call TRBJ1-5; D not resolved. The length of the CDR3 is 13 residues. CDR1 MDHEN and CDR2 SYDVKM come from the germline V gene. V shed 8 bases and J shed 9 bases, with 17 bases lying between them. CDR3 residues: CASLDLLSSPQHF. CDR3 nucleotides: TGTGCCAGCTTAGACCTTTTAAGTTCGCCCCAGCATTTT.

The CDR3 spells CASSLAPGPSNQPQHF. CDR3 nucleotides: TGTGCCAGCAGTTTAGCCCCGGGACCTAGCAATCAGCCCCAGCATTTT. This chain joins TRBV27 and TRBJ1-5, with D perhaps TRBD1 (5 bases). The germline V gene encodes CDR1 MNHEY and CDR2 SMNVEV (reference sequence). V lost 2 bases to trimming and J lost 0 bases, with 11 bases between them. This CDR3 contains 16 residues.

J is TRBJ2-1 and V is TRBV19; tentatively, D is TRBD1 (5 bases). Germline V gives CDR1 LNHDA, CDR2 SQIVND (reference sequence). This CDR3 is 13 amino acids long. V was clipped by 2 bases and J by 5 bases, with 7 bases between them. The CDR3 here is CASSIQGHNEQFF. The CDR3 DNA follows: TGTGCCAGTAGTATACAGGGCCACAATGAGCAGTTCTTC.

J is TRBJ2-3 and V is TRBV7-9; D is possibly TRBD1 or TRBD2 (5 bases each). CDR3 length: 17 residues. Germline lookup yields CDR1 SEHNR and CDR2 FQNEAQ (reference sequence). Trimming left V 1 base short and J 1 base short, with 15 bases between. The CDR3 spells CASSLVVGARGTDTQYF. The CDR3 nucleotides are TGTGCCAGCAGCTTAGTCGTCGGGGCACGAGGCACAGATACGCAGTATTTT. Drawing the rest from reference TRBV7-9 and TRBJ2-3, the complete variable domain is DTGVSQNPRHKITKRGQNVTFRCDPISEHNRLYWYRQTLGQGPEFLTYFQNEAQLEKSRLLSDRFSAERPKGSFSTLEIQRTEQGDSAMYLCASSLVVGARGTDTQYFGPGTRLTVL.

The rearrangement joins TRBV19 to TRBJ2-7; 7 nucleotides align to TRBD1. Per the germline V gene, CDR1 is LNHDA and CDR2 is SQIVND (reference sequence). Trimming at V came to 4 bases and at J to 2 bases, leaving 5 bases not matched to a gene. There are 14 residues in the CDR3. The CDR3 protein is CASSRGQIAYEQYF. The CDR3 nucleotides read TGTGCCAGTAGTAGGGGACAGATAGCCTACGAGCAGTACTTC.

The rearrangement uses TRBV5-1 and TRBJ2-3, with 11 bases identical to TRBD1. Germline assignment: CDR1 SGHRS and CDR2 YFSETQ. J was trimmed by 4 bases and V by 4 bases; bases with no gene match: 8. This CDR3 has 16 residues. In DNA form, the CDR3 reads TGCGCCAGCAGCCCTCCGGGACAGGGGGTAGCAGATACGCAGTATTTT. Its translation: CASSPPGQGVADTQYF.

The chain recombines TRBV5-1 with TRBJ2-7; 10 bases line up with TRBD2. CDR3 size: 16 residues. In germline, CDR1 is SGHRS, CDR2 YFSETQ. The V segment lost 4 bases and the J segment 0 bases; nucleotides outside the gene matches: 7. The CDR3 coding sequence is TGCGCCAGCAGCCCCTCGCTAGCGGGGGACTCCTACGAGCAGTACTTC. Protein: CASSPSLAGDSYEQYF.

The gene calls are TRBV14 and TRBJ2-3, with 10 bases that match TRBD2. Losses at the gene ends were 3 bases for V and 6 bases for J; bases not matched to a gene: 12. The CDR3 loop spans 17 amino acids. Germline lookup yields CDR1 SGHDN and CDR2 FVKESK. The CDR3: CASSQPGLASSLDTQYF. In DNA, the CDR3 is TGTGCCAGCAGCCAGCCGGGACTAGCGTCTTCTTTGGATACGCAGTATTTT.

V usage is TRBV4-1 and J usage is TRBJ2-7; tentative D call: TRBD2 (6 bases). Trimming removed 2 bases at V and 6 bases at J, with 20 bases between. The CDR3 consists of 16 residues. Germline-derived CDR1 and CDR2 are MGHRA and YSYEKL. The CDR3 loop reads CASSQPRGRAGGEQYF. CDR3 DNA: TGCGCCAGCAGCCAACCTCGCGGGCGCGCCGGGGGCGAGCAGTACTTC.

V usage is TRBV7-9 and J usage is TRBJ1-4, with 9 bases lining up with TRBD1. J lost 8 bases, V lost 5 bases, and 3 bases had no gene match. CDR1 SEHNR and CDR2 FQNEAQ come from the germline V gene (reference sequence). This CDR3 region has 13 residues. CDR3 sequence reads: CASSPGQGEKLFF. CDR3 bases: TGTGCCAGCAGCCCCGGACAGGGGGAAAAACTGTTTTTT.

The chain couples TRBV10-3 to TRBJ1-2; tentative D call: TRBD1 (6 bases). The germline V gene encodes CDR1 ENHRY and CDR2 SYGVKD. CDR3 length: 14 residues. Trimming left V 2 bases short and J 7 bases short, with 14 bases between. The CDR3 DNA is TGTGCCATCAGTGAGAATCCGGGGGCGGGTGGCTACACCTTC. Amino acid sequence: CAISENPGAGGYTF.

This chain joins TRBV4-1 and TRBJ1-3; D possibly corresponds to TRBD1 (6 bases). In germline, CDR1 is MGHRA, CDR2 YSYEKL. V lost 0 bases and J 0 bases, leaving 15 bases between the germline ends. CDR3 size: 18 residues. The CDR3 here is CASSQDGRTDYSGNTIYF. CDR3 DNA: TGCGCCAGCAGCCAAGATGGGAGGACAGACTACTCTGGAAACACCATATATTTT.

The CDR3 region has the DNA TGTGCCATCAGTGAGCGGGAGTCCTACGAGCAGTACTTC. As protein: CAISERESYEQYF. The gene calls are TRBV10-3 and TRBJ2-7; D is perhaps TRBD2 (6 bases). The CDR3 totals 13 residues. Per germline, CDR1 ENHRY and CDR2 SYGVKD. With 2 bases removed from V and 1 base from J, the gap between germline ends came to 6 bases.

The rearrangement uses TRBV12-5 and TRBJ1-5, with TRBD1 matching over 7 bases. This CDR3 comprises 15 residues. Germline loops: CDR1 LGHNT, CDR2 FRNRAP. Trimming cost V 5 bases and J 0 bases; bases outside gene matches: 4. CDR3 in amino acids: CASGPGTASNQPQHF. The CDR3 nucleotides are TGTGCTAGTGGTCCCGGGACAGCTAGCAATCAGCCCCAGCATTTT. Looking up the rest from reference TRBV12-5 and TRBJ1-5 gives the full variable domain: DARVTQTPRHKVTEMGQEVTMRCQPILGHNTVFWYRQTMMQGLELLAYFRNRAPLDDSGMPKDRFSAEMPDATLATLKIQPSEPRDSAVYFCASGPGTASNQPQHFGDGTRLSIL.

As to this clone: Other nucleotide sequences in the sample specify the same CDR3. The rearrangement uses TRBV5-6 and TRBJ2-5; no reliable D call. V lost 0 bases and J lost 5, with 2 bases in between. This CDR3 comprises 11 residues. CDR1 is SGHDT and CDR2 is YYEEEE in the germline V gene. Here the CDR3 reads CASSLEETQYF. CDR3 nucleotides: TGTGCCAGCAGCTTGGAGGAGACCCAGTACTTC.

This clone has a count of ten or more. The gene calls are TRBV6-1 and TRBJ1-5; tentatively, D is TRBD1 (5 bases). CDR3 length equals 13 residues. In germline, CDR1 is MNHNS, CDR2 SASEGT. V was pared by 7 bases and J by 6 bases, with 13 bases between. CDR3 loop: CASTTLRGQPQHF. DNA of the CDR3: TGTGCCAGCACTACGCTTAGGGGTCAGCCCCAGCATTTT.

This clone has a handful of counts. The V and J genes are TRBV10-2 and TRBJ2-7; no definite D call. V lost 6 bases to trimming and J lost 0 bases, with 12 bases between them. Germline V CDR1 and CDR2: WSHSY, SAAADI. The CDR3 runs to 14 residues. Here the CDR3 DNA reads TGCGCCAGCAGCGACACGCCTAGCTCCTACGAGCAGTACTTC. Protein sequence: CASSDTPSSYEQYF.